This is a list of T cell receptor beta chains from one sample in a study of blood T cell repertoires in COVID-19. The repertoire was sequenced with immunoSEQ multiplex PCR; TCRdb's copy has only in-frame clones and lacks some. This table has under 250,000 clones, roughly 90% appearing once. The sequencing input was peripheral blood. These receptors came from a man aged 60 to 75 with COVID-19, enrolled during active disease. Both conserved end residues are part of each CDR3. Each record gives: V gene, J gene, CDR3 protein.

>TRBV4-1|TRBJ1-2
CASSQDSEGTSWGYTF
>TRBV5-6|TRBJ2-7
CASSHAGGYEQYF
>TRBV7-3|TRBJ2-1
CASSLKGLAGTEQFF
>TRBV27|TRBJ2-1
CASSLDRSGGAYSEQFF
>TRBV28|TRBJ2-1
CASSSPWEGNEQFF
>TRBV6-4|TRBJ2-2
CASSARPGTGFNGELFF
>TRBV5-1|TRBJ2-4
CASSPTTGTRAKNIQYF
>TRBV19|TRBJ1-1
CASSHRRAGGTEAFF
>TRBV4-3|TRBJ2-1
CASSQDPPGLAGGFLSYNEQFF
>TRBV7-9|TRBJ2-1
CASSPRASNEQFF
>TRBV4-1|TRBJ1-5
CASSPRVEGQPQHF
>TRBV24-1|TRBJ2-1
CATSDSGGTLYNEQFF
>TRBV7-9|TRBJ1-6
CASGAQEGNSPLHF
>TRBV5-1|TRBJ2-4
CASSTAPGLAGIAKNIQYF
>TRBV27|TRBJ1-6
CATAPGTSGSPLHF
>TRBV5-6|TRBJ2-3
CASSLELAGTDTQYF
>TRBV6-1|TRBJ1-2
CASSTGTGPNYGYTF
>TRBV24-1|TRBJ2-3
CATSDRGLAADTQYF
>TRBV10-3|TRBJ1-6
CAISETGQSLNSPLHF
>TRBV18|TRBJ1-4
CASSPRDRVTNEKLFF
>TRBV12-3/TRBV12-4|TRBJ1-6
CASRPATNSPLHF
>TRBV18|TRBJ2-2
CASSPPSLAGGGELFF
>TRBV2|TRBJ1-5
CASTWTGPYSNQPQHF
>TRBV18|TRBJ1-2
CASSQQLTGVDYTF
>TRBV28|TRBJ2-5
CASSSRGSQYF
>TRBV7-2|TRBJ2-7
CASSYKSGYSYEQYF
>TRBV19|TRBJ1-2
CASSTYSGGPFNYGYTF
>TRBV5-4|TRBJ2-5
CASSPRGTSGRAGLAQYF
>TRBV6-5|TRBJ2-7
CASGSIKGSSYEQYF
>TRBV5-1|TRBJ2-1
CASSLKRDRGLDEQFF
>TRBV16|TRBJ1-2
CASSQSHTGLGYTF
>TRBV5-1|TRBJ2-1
CASSPAHGLAGAGEQFF
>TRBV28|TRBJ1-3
CASSPVLSSGNTIYF
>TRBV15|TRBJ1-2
CATSSPVGYTF
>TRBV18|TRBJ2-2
CASSPGQNTGELFF
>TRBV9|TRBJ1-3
CASSTRQGRSGNTIYF
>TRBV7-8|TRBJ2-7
CASSLSGLNEQYF
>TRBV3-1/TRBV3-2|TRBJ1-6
CASSKGGGRNSPLHF
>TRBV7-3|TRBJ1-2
CASSTQWTGNYGYTF
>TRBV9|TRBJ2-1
CASSVGTGSYNEQFF
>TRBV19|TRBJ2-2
CASTTGTAGGTGELFF